The 5 T cell receptor beta chains below all came from one sample that was sequenced in a study of blood T cells in healthy people across ages. Together with a sample-barcoded 5' primer, a J-beta primer mix was included in a second PCR lasting roughly 7 to 11 cycles. TCRdb passed the 5' RACE reads through MiXCR, listing each CDR3 protein once. The sample has under 2 million distinct CDR3 sequences; about 35% are singletons. The sequenced sample was blood. All receptors derive from a woman in her thirties in good health.

The chain combines TRBV5-5 with TRBJ2-4; a weak D match, TRBD1 (6 bases). From germline, CDR1 is SGHKS and CDR2 YYEKEE (reference sequence). The CDR3 extends over 16 amino acids. V was shortened by 0 bases and J by 5 bases, with 15 bases between the two germline ends. The CDR3 bases are TGTGCCAGCAGCTTGGAGGCTTTGCAGGGGCAAAACATTCAGTACTTC. This encodes CASSLEALQGQNIQYF.

This clonotype was detected many times. The chain joins TRBV4-2 to TRBJ2-3; D might be TRBD2 (5 bases). The V end was cut by 2 bases, the J end by 0 bases, with 12 bases between. Per the germline V gene, CDR1 is LGHNA and CDR2 is YNFKEQ. The CDR3 runs to 16 residues. The CDR3 coding sequence is TGTGCCAGCAGCCAATCCCTTAGCGATAGCACAGATACGCAGTATTTT. This codes for CASSQSLSDSTDTQYF.

The rearrangement links TRBV12-3 or TRBV12-4 to TRBJ2-3, with 9 nucleotides matching TRBD2. Trimming at V came to 5 bases and at J to 2 bases, leaving 5 bases not matched to a gene. The CDR3 is 15 residues long. The DNA of the CDR3 is TGTGCCAGCAGTATAAGCGGGGGGCCCACAGATACGCAGTATTTT. Residues: CASSISGGPTDTQYF.

This chain's CDR3 is CASSPNVGKGDYEQYF. The CDR3 nucleotides are TGCGCCAGCAGCCCAAATGTCGGGAAAGGGGACTACGAGCAGTACTTC. V is TRBV5-1 and J is TRBJ2-7; D assignment may be TRBD1 or TRBD2 (5 bases each). CDR3 length: 16 residues. Germline lookup yields CDR1 SGHRS and CDR2 YFSETQ. The germline V and J ends were trimmed by 4 bases and 3 bases, with 20 bases remaining between them.

The chain recombines TRBV20-1 with TRBJ2-1, with 9 bases that match TRBD2. This CDR3 has 14 amino acids. Germline V gene sequence: CDR1 DFQATT, CDR2 SNEGSKA (reference sequence). Germline trimming cut 1 base from V and 9 bases from J; bases unmatched to any gene: 7. The CDR3 DNA is TGCAGTGCTAGAGGATTAGCGGGAGCTCCTGAGCAGTTCTTC. This sequence encodes CSARGLAGAPEQFF.